This T cell receptor (beta chain) is drawn from a study of OX40 agonist ivuxolimab in advanced cancers. Looking at the study overall: Among those enrolled, mean age was roughly 55 years (range about 20 to 79) and over 70% were male. General study points: CD8+ T cells showed, on average, more clonal expansion than CD4+ cells.

On this clone itself: Its antigen is unknown.

Germline CDR1 reads MDHEN; CDR2 reads SYDVKM. The V end lost 7 bases, the J end lost 5 bases, and 14 bases lay between the germline ends. This CDR3 has 13 residues. Sequenced by immunoSEQ multiplex PCR; TCRdb stores in-frame clones only, minus some. The table shows roughly 83,000 clones, with around 85% occurring only once. The sequence was obtained from an adult with an advanced solid tumor such as melanoma, head and neck, liver or kidney cancer. The rearrangement joins TRBV28 to TRBJ1-2; unclear D gene. The specimen was CD4+ or CD8+ T cells sorted from blood, collected in a trial of the OX40 agonist ivuxolimab. CDR3 nucleotides: TGTGCCAGCATTGATGCACCCTCTTATGGCTACACCTTC. This gives the protein CASIDAPSYGYTF.